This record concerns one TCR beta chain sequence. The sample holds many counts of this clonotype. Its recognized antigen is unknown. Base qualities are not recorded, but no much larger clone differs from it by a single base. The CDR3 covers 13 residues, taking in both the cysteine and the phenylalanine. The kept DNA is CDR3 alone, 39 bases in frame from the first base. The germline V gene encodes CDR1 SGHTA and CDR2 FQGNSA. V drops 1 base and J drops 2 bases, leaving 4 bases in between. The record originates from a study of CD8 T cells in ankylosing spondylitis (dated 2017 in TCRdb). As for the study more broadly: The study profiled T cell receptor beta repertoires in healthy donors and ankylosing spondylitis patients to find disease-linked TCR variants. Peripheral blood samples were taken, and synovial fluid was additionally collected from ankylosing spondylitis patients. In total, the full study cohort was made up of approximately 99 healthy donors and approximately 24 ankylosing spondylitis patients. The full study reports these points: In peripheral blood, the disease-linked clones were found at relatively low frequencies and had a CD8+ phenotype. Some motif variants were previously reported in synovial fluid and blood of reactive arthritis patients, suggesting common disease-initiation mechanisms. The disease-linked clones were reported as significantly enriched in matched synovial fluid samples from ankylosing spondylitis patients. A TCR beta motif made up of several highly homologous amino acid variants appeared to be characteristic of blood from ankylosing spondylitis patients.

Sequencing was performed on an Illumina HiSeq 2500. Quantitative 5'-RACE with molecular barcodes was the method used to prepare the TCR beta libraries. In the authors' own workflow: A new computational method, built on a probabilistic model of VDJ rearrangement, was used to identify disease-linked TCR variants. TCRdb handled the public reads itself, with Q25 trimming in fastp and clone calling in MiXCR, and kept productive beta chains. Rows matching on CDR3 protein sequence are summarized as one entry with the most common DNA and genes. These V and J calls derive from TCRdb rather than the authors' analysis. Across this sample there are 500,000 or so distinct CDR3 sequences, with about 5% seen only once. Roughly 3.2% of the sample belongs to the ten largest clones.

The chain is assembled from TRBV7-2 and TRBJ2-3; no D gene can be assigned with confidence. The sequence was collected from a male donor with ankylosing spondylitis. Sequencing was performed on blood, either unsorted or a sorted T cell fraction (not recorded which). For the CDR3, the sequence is CASSLEATDTQYF. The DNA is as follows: TGTGCCAGCAGCTTAGAGGCCACAGATACGCAGTATTTT.